The subject of this entry is one T cell receptor beta chain. Its antigen is as yet unknown. Different DNA sequences within this sample yield the same CDR3. The CDR3 is made up of 12 amino acids. Germline CDR1 and CDR2: SEHNR and FQNEAQ (reference sequence). V was pared by 4 bases and J by 6 bases, with 6 bases between. Each PCR replicate from the sorted subsets contained 200 to 250 ng DNA, which is about 30,000 T cell genomes. As originally analysed: As immunoSEQ supplied junction-only sequences (without quality scores), filtering differed. Produced via immunoSEQ multiplex PCR; TCRdb's table is partial and in-frame only. V and J calls and clone size are those listed in that table; D and trimming were worked out from the DNA. Counted here are approximately 2,000,000 clones, over 85% occurring once; the ten biggest clones make up around 1.7%. Naive-designated CD8 cells lacked CD45RO, were positively enriched for CCR7, and omitted terminally differentiated effector memory CD45RA+ cells.

The record originates from a study of shared clonotypes between healthy human individuals. Study-level points and caveats: When compared with the clonotypes that were shared by all four sorted-subset donors, the non-shared clonotypes turned out to have lower generation probabilities. Naive subsets tended to show greater estimated richness than memory subsets.

The clonotype comes from a man younger than 30 in good health. Some clones in this sample may be carry-over from other donors' samples. This rearrangement joins TRBV7-9 to TRBJ2-2; no reliable D call. Specimen: naive CD8+ T cells from PBMCs. The chain's CDR3 is CASSSLPGELFF. CDR3 nucleotides: TGTGCCAGCAGCTCTCTCCCCGGGGAGCTGTTTTTT.